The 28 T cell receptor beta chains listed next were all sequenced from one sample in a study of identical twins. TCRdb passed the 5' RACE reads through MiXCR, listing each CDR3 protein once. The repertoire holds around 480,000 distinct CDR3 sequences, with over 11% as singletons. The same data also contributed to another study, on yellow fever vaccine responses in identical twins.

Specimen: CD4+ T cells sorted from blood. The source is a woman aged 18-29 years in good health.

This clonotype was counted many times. The CDR3 region is CASSYGRNEQFF. The CDR3 bases are TGTGCCAGCAGTTACGGGCGCAATGAGCAGTTCTTC. The chain recombines TRBV6-5 with TRBJ2-1; D remains ambiguous. The CDR3 sequence is 12 residues long. Trimming shortened V by 2 bases and J by 6 bases, and 5 bases separated the two germline ends. Germline assignment: CDR1 MNHEY and CDR2 SVGAGI.

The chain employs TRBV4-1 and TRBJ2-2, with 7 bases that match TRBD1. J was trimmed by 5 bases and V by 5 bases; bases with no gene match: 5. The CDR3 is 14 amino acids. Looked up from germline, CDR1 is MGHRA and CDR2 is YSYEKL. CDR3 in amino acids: CASSYTTGTGELFF. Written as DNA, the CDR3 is TGCGCCAGCAGCTATACGACAGGGACCGGGGAGCTGTTTTTT.

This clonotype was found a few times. The CDR3 sequence: CASSLLREGQSEQYF. CDR3 coding DNA: TGCGCCAGCAGCTTGCTGCGGGAGGGCCAATCCGAGCAGTACTTC. The rearrangement joins TRBV5-1 to TRBJ2-7, with TRBD2 identical over 9 bases. The J segment lost 6 bases and the V segment lost 1 base, leaving 8 bases of the junction unmatched. Per germline, CDR1 SGHRS and CDR2 YFSETQ. The CDR3 runs 15 residues.

For the CDR3, the DNA is TGTGCCAGCAGTCGAGTCCCTCTAGCAGGGTCCTACAATGAGCAGTTCTTC. It specifies CASSRVPLAGSYNEQFF. This chain joins TRBV7-3 and TRBJ2-1; D tentatively fits TRBD1 or TRBD2 (5 bases each). Germline loops: CDR1 SGHTA, CDR2 FQGTGA. CDR3 length: 17 amino acids. V lost 6 bases and J lost 1, with 19 bases in between.

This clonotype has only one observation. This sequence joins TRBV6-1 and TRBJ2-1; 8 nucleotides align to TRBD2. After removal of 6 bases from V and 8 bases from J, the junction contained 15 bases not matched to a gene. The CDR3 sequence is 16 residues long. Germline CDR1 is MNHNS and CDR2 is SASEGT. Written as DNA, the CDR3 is TGTGCCAGCAGCCTGGGACTAGGACGTTTTGGGGATGAGCAGTTCTTC. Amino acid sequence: CASSLGLGRFGDEQFF.

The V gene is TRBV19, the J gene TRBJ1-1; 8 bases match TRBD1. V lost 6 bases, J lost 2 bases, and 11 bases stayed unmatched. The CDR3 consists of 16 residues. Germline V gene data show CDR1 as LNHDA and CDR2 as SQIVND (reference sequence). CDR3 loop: CASSSSPTGENTEAFF. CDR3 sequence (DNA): TGTGCCAGTAGCTCCAGCCCGACAGGGGAAAACACTGAAGCTTTCTTT.

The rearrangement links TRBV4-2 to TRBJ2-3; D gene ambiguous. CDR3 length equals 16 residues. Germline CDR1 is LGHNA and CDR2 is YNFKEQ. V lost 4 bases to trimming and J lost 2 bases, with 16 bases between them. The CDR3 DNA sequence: TGTGCCAGCAGCCGCGAATGGCGCAGCTTCACAGATACGCAGTATTTT. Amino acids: CASSREWRSFTDTQYF.

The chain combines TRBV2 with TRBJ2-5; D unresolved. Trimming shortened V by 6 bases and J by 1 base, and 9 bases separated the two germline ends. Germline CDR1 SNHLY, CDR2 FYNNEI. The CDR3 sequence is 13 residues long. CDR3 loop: CASRRVSQETQYF. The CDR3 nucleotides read TGTGCCAGCAGAAGGGTCAGCCAAGAGACCCAGTACTTC.

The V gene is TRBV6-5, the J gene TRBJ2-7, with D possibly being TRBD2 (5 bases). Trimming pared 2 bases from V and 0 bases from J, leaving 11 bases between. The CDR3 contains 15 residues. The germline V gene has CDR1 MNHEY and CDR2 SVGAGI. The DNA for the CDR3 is TGTGCCAGCAGTTACACTAGGGTGGCCTCCTACGAGCAGTACTTC. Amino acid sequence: CASSYTRVASYEQYF.

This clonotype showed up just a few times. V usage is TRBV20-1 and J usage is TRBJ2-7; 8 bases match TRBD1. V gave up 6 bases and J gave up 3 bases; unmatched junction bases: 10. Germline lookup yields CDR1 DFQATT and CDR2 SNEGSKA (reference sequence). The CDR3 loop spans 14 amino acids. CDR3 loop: CSALDRVLSYEQYF. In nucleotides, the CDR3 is TGCAGTGCCCTGGACAGGGTATTGAGCTACGAGCAGTACTTC.

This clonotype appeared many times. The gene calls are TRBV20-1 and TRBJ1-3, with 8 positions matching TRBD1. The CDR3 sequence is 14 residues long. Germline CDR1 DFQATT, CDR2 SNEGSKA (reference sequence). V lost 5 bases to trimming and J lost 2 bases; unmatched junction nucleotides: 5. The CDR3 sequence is CSAFQGAAGNTIYF. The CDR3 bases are TGCAGTGCTTTTCAGGGGGCCGCTGGAAACACCATATATTTT.

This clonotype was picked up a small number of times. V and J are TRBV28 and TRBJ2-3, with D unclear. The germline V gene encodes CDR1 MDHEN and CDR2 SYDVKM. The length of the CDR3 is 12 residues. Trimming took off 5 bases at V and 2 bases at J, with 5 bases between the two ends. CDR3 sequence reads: CASSDITDTQYF. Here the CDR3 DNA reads TGTGCCAGCAGTGACATCACAGATACGCAGTATTTT. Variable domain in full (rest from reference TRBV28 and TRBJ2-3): DVKVTQSSRYLVKRTGEKVFLECVQDMDHENMFWYRQDPGLGLRLIYFSYDVKMKEKGDIPEGYSVSREKKERFSLILESASTNQTSMYLCASSDITDTQYFGPGTRLTVL.

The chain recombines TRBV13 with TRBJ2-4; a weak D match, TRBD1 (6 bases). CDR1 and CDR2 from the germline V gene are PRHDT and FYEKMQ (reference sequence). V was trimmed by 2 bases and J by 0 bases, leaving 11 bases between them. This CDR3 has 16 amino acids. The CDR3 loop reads CASSLTGHIAKNIQYF. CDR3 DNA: TGTGCCAGCAGCTTAACGGGACACATAGCCAAAAACATTCAGTACTTC.

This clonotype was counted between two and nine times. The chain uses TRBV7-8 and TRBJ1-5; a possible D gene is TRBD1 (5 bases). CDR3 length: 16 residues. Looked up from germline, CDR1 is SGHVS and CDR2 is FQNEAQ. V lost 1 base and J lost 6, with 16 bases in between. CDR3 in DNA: TGTGCCAGCAGCTTAGATCTACTTGGGGGTGTTCAGCCCCAGCATTTT. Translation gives CASSLDLLGGVQPQHF.

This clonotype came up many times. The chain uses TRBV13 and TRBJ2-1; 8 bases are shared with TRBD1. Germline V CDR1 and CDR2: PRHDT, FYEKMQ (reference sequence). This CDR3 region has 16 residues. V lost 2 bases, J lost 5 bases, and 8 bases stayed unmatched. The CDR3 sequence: CASSLNFGQGDNEQFF. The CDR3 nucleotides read TGTGCCAGCAGCTTAAATTTTGGACAGGGAGACAATGAGCAGTTCTTC. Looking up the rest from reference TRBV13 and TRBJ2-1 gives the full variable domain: AAGVIQSPRHLIKEKRETATLKCYPIPRHDTVYWYQQGPGQDPQFLISFYEKMQSDKGSIPDRFSAQQFSDYHSELNMSSLELGDSALYFCASSLNFGQGDNEQFFGPGTRLTVL.

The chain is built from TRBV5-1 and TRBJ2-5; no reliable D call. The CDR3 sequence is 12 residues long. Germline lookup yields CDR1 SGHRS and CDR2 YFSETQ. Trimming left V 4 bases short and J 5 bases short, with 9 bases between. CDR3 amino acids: CASSGSSETQYF. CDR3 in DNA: TGCGCCAGCAGCGGATCGTCGGAGACCCAGTACTTC.

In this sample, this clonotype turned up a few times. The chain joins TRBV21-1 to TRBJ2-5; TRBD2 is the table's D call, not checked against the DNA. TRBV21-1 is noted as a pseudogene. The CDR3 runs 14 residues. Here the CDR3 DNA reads TGTGCCAGTGGCCGGGTTGGCCCTAGGGAGACCCAGTACTTC. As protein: CASGRVGPRETQYF.

The CDR3 region is CASSLSVLAGGPSYNEQFF. CDR3 bases: TGTGCCAGCAGCTTGTCCGTACTAGCGGGAGGGCCCTCCTACAATGAGCAGTTCTTC. This rearrangement joins TRBV5-4 to TRBJ2-1, with 13 nucleotides matching TRBD2. V shed 1 base and J 0 bases; nucleotides not matched to a gene: 7. This CDR3 has 19 residues. CDR1 and CDR2 (germline): SGHNT, YYREEE (reference sequence).

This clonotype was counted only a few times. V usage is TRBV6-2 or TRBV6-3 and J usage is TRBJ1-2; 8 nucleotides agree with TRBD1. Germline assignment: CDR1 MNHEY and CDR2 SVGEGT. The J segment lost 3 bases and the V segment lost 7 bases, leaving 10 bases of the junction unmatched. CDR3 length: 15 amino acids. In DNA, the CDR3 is TGTGCCAGCACCCACCGGGACAGGATATACTATGGCTACACCTTC. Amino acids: CASTHRDRIYYGYTF.

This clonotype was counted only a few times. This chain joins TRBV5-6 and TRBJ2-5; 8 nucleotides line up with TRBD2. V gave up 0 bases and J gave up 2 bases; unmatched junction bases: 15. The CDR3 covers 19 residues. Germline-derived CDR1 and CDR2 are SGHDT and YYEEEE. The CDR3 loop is CASSLVEPGLARLQETQYF. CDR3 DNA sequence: TGTGCCAGCAGCTTGGTAGAGCCAGGACTAGCCCGCTTACAAGAGACCCAGTACTTC.

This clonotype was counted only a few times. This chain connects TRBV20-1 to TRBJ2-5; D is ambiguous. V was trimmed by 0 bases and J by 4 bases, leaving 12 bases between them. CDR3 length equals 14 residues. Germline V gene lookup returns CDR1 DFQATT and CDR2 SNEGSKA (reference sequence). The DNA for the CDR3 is TGCAGTGCTAGAGATCCGGGTTTGGCAGAGACCCAGTACTTC. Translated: CSARDPGLAETQYF.

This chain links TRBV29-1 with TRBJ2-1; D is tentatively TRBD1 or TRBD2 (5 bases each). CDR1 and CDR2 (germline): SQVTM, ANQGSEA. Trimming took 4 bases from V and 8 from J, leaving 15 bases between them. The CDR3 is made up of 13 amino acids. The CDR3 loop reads CSVVFRGPDEQFF. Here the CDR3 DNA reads TGCAGCGTTGTATTCCGGGGCCCGGATGAGCAGTTCTTC.

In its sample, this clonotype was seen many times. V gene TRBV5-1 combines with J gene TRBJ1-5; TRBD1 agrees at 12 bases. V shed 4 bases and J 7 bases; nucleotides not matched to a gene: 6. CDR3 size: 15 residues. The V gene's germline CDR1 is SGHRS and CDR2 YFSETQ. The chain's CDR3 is CASSLGGTGGQPQHF. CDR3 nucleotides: TGCGCCAGCAGCCTCGGAGGGACAGGGGGCCAGCCCCAGCATTTT.

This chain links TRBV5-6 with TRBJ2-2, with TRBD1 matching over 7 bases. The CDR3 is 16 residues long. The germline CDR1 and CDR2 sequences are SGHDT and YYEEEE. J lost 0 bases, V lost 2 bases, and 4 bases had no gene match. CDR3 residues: CASSLNRGANTGELFF. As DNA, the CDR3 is TGTGCCAGCAGCTTAAACAGGGGCGCGAACACCGGGGAGCTGTTTTTT.

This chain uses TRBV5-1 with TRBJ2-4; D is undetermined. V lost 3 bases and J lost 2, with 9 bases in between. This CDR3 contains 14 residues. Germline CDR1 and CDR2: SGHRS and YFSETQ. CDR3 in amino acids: CASSYDPPKNIQYF. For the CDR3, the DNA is TGCGCCAGCAGCTATGACCCTCCCAAAAACATTCAGTACTTC.

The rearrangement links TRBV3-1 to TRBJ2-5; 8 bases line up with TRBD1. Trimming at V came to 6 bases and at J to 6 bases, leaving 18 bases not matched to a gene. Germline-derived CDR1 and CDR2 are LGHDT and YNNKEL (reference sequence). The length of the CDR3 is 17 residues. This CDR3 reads CASRPGQGLSKMQTQYF. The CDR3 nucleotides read TGTGCCAGCAGACCTGGACAGGGTCTTAGTAAGATGCAGACCCAGTACTTC.

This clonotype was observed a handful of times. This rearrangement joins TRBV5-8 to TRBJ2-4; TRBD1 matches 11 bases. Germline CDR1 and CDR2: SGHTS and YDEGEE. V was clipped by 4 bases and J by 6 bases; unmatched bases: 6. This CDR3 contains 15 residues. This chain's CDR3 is CASSRSGTGGNIQYF. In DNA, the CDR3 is TGTGCCAGCAGCCGGTCGGGGACAGGGGGAAACATTCAGTACTTC.

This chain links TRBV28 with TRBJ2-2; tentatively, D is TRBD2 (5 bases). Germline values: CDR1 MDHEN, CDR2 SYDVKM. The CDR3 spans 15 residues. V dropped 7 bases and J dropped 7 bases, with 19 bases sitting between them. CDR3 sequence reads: CASNLPGSLVGELFF. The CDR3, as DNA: TGTGCCAGCAATCTGCCGGGAAGTTTAGTCGGGGAGCTGTTTTTT.